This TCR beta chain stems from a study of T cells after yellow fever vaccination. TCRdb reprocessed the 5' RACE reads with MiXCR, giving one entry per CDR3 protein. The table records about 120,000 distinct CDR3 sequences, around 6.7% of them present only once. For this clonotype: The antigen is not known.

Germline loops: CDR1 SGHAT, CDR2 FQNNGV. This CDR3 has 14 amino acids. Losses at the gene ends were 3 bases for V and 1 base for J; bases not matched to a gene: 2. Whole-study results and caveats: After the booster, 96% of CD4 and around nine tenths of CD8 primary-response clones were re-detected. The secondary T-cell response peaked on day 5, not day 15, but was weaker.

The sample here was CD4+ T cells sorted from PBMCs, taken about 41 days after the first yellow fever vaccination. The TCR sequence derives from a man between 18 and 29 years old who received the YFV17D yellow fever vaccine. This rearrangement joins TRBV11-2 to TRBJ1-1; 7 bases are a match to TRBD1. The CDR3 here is CASSFGQANTEAFF. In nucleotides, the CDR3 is TGTGCCAGCAGCTTCGGACAGGCGAACACTGAAGCTTTCTTT.